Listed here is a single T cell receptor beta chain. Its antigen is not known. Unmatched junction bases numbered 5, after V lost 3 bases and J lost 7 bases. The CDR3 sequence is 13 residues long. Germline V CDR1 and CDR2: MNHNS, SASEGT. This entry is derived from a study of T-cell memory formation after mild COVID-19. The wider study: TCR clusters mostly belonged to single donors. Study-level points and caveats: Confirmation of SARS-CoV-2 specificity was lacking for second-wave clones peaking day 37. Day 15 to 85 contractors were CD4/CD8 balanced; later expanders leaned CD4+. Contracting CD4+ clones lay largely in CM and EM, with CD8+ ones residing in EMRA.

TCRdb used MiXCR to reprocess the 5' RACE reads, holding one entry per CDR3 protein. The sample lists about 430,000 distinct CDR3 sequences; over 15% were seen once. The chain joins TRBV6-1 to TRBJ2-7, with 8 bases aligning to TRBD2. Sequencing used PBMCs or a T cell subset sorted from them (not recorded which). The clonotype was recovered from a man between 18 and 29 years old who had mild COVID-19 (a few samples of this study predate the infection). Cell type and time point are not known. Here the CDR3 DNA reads TGTGCCAGCAGTGAGGGCCGCGGGAGGGAGCAGTACGTC. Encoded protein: CASSEGRGREQYV.